This entry lists 28 T cell receptor beta chains sequenced from one sample in a study of T-cell reconstitution after alpha-beta-depleted transplantation in children. The authors prepared the TCRbeta library with unique molecular identifiers. TCRdb re-called the PCR reads with MiXCR, one entry per CDR3 protein. This table has about 360,000 distinct CDR3 sequences, 10% to 15% appearing once. Specimen: PBMCs, collected from the stem cell graft. Source of these receptors: a human donor who donated a stem cell graft to a child with Fanconi anemia.

This clonotype has just a few counts. The chain uses TRBV2 and TRBJ2-2; tentatively, D is TRBD2 (5 bases). Trimming took off 6 bases at V and 7 bases at J, with 9 bases between the two ends. The CDR3 contains 12 residues. Germline V gene sequence: CDR1 SNHLY, CDR2 FYNNEI. In DNA, the CDR3 is TGTGCCAGCAGGCCTAGCCTCGGGGAGCTGTTTTTT. Amino acids: CASRPSLGELFF.

CDR3 loop: CATSRKTGFGVQETQYF. CDR3 nucleotide sequence: TGTGCCACCAGCAGAAAGACAGGATTTGGGGTCCAAGAGACCCAGTACTTC. The chain uses TRBV15 and TRBJ2-5, with D tentatively TRBD1 (6 bases). The V and J ends lost 2 bases and 1 base respectively, with 17 bases between them. Germline assignment: CDR1 LNHNV and CDR2 YYDKDF (reference sequence). The CDR3 consists of 17 residues.

This clonotype was seen more than once but under ten times. This sequence joins TRBV9 and TRBJ2-5, with 14 positions matching TRBD2. CDR1 and CDR2 (germline): SGDLS, YYNGEE. This CDR3 spans 16 amino acids. Unmatched junction bases numbered 6, after V lost 4 bases and J lost 4 bases. The CDR3 DNA is TGTGCCAGCAGCACTGGGACTAGCGGGGGAATAGAGACCCAGTACTTC. It translates to CASSTGTSGGIETQYF.

The J gene is TRBJ1-1, the V gene TRBV4-3; D unclear. CDR3 length: 13 residues. Per the germline V gene, CDR1 is LGHNA and CDR2 is YSLEER. The V gene lost 4 bases and the J gene lost 11 bases, with 17 bases spanning the gap. CDR3 sequence reads: CASSPSRIGEAFF. The CDR3 DNA follows: TGCGCCAGCAGCCCAAGCAGGATAGGTGAGGCTTTCTTT.

This clonotype was counted many times. The chain employs TRBV12-3 or TRBV12-4 and TRBJ1-5; D is perhaps TRBD1 (5 bases). Trimming pared 5 bases from V and 4 bases from J, leaving 15 bases between. This CDR3 has 15 amino acids. The CDR3 DNA follows: TGTGCCAGCAGTCCTGGGACGGCTATTAATCAGCCCCAGCATTTT. Amino acids: CASSPGTAINQPQHF.

This clonotype showed up many times. The V call is TRBV12-3 or TRBV12-4, the J call TRBJ1-1, with unresolved D. With 6 bases removed from V and 0 bases from J, the gap between germline ends came to 11 bases. The CDR3 is 14 residues long. The DNA for the CDR3 is TGTGCCAGCAGCCCCTTGCGAATGAACACTGAAGCTTTCTTT. Its translation is CASSPLRMNTEAFF.

This rearrangement joins TRBV2 to TRBJ2-5, with 9 positions matching TRBD1. The CDR3 consists of 14 residues. CDR1 is SNHLY and CDR2 is FYNNEI in the germline V gene. Unmatched junction bases numbered 8, after V lost 8 bases and J lost 4 bases. In DNA form, the CDR3 reads TGTGCCAGCGGCGGGGACAGGGTGGGAGAGACCCAGTACTTC. Translated: CASGGDRVGETQYF.

The chain couples TRBV30 to TRBJ2-5, with no clear D. CDR3 length: 12 residues. V was cut by 0 bases and J by 5 bases, with 7 bases left in between. Germline values: CDR1 GTSNPN, CDR2 SVGIG (reference sequence). In DNA form, the CDR3 reads TGTGCCTGGAGTGTAGTCCCCGAGACCCAGTACTTC. Translated: CAWSVVPETQYF.

This clonotype was observed a few times. The chain uses TRBV29-1 and TRBJ1-2; D remains unclear. The CDR3 consists of 12 residues. V dropped 5 bases and J dropped 2 bases, with 9 bases sitting between them. The germline V gene has CDR1 SQVTM and CDR2 ANQGSEA. The CDR3 bases are TGCAGCGTTTCGACACAGAACTATGGCTACACCTTC. Protein product: CSVSTQNYGYTF.

Ten or more counts support this clonotype. V usage is TRBV12-3 or TRBV12-4 and J usage is TRBJ1-1; D might be TRBD1 (6 bases). The V end lost 6 bases, the J end lost 7 bases, and 15 bases lay between the germline ends. This CDR3 has 13 residues. The chain's CDR3 is CASSPGQGFEAFF. The DNA for the CDR3 is TGTGCCAGCAGCCCAGGGCAGGGGTTTGAAGCTTTCTTT.

The chain carries TRBV7-3 and TRBJ2-1; D unresolved. This CDR3 contains 13 residues. Per germline, CDR1 SGHTA and CDR2 FQGTGA. CDR3 residues: CAILLSSYNEQFF. For the CDR3, the DNA is TGTGCAATCCTCCTGAGCTCCTACAATGAGCAGTTCTTC.

This clonotype was picked up a small number of times. The chain is built from TRBV5-1 and TRBJ2-3; TRBD1 or TRBD2 may be the D gene (6 bases each). The CDR3 is 15 residues long. Germline CDR1 SGHRS, CDR2 YFSETQ. The germline V and J ends were trimmed by 3 bases and 3 bases, with 14 bases remaining between them. CDR3 sequence: CASSSSGAGTDTQYF. CDR3 sequence (DNA): TGCGCCAGCAGCTCGTCGGGGGCGGGAACAGATACGCAGTATTTT.

There are a few counts of this clonotype. The V and J genes are TRBV5-1 and TRBJ2-5; 8 bases agree with TRBD2. With 7 bases clipped from V and 2 bases from J, the junction kept 1 base outside the gene matches. Germline CDR1 and CDR2: SGHRS and YFSETQ. The CDR3 totals 12 residues. The CDR3 sequence: CASGTRQETQYF. The CDR3 DNA reads TGCGCCAGCGGGACTAGACAAGAGACCCAGTACTTC.

In its sample, this clonotype was seen a few times. This chain links TRBV11-2 with TRBJ2-4, with TRBD2 matching 8 bases. CDR1 SGHAT and CDR2 FQNNGV come from the germline V gene. The junction had 10 bases not matched to a gene; V was cut back by 3 bases and J by 6 bases. This CDR3 is built from 16 residues. Here the CDR3 reads CASSFTWDGGVNIQYF. The CDR3 coding sequence is TGTGCCAGCAGCTTTACATGGGACGGGGGGGTAAACATTCAGTACTTC.

V and J are TRBV7-8 and TRBJ2-3; D is ambiguous. Trimming left V 5 bases short and J 15 bases short, with 21 bases between. The CDR3 runs to 13 residues. Germline V gives CDR1 SGHVS, CDR2 FQNEAQ. In DNA form, the CDR3 reads TGTGCCAGCAGCCCCGGCCGAGCCCCGACCCGATATTTT. It is translated as CASSPGRAPTRYF.

This clonotype was counted ten times or more. The rearrangement uses TRBV20-1 and TRBJ2-3; 14 bases map to TRBD2. The CDR3 is made up of 16 amino acids. Germline V gene sequence: CDR1 DFQATT, CDR2 SNEGSKA (reference sequence). The V segment lost 6 bases and the J segment 10 bases; nucleotides outside the gene matches: 15. CDR3 loop: CSALGLAGARNSAQYF. Here the CDR3 DNA reads TGCAGTGCCTTGGGACTAGCGGGGGCCCGCAATTCAGCGCAGTATTTT.

The rearrangement links TRBV5-5 to TRBJ2-2, with D unclear. Germline V gives CDR1 SGHKS, CDR2 YYEKEE (reference sequence). CDR3 length equals 17 residues. Trimming removed 3 bases from V and 4 bases from J, with 19 bases in between. The CDR3 protein is CASSSGVLITGTGELFF. The CDR3 DNA is TGTGCCAGCAGCTCAGGAGTACTGATTACGGGCACCGGGGAGCTGTTTTTT.

This clonotype was seen repeatedly, ten times or more. The rearrangement uses TRBV7-2 and TRBJ2-1; 10 bases line up with TRBD1. The germline V gene encodes CDR1 SGHTA and CDR2 FQGNSA. V shed 2 bases and J 7 bases; nucleotides not matched to a gene: 2. This CDR3 spans 14 amino acids. The CDR3 DNA reads as TGTGCCAGCAGCTTATGGACAGGGGGGAATGAGCAGTTCTTC. Its protein product is CASSLWTGGNEQFF. Variable domain in full (rest from reference TRBV7-2 and TRBJ2-1): GAGVSQSPSNKVTEKGKDVELRCDPISGHTALYWYRQSLGQGLEFLIYFQGNSAPDKSGLPSDRFSAERTGGSVSTLTIQRTQQEDSAVYLCASSLWTGGNEQFFGPGTRLTVL.

This clonotype was seen many times. V usage is TRBV29-1 and J usage is TRBJ1-1; D unclear. Germline CDR1 reads SQVTM; CDR2 reads ANQGSEA. CDR3 length: 13 residues. Trimming stripped 6 bases from V and 1 base from J, with 12 bases between. The DNA of the CDR3 is TGCAGCGTCCGGGTCGATGCGAACACTGAAGCTTTCTTT. Translation gives CSVRVDANTEAFF.

This clonotype was seen a handful of times. The J gene is TRBJ2-2, the V gene TRBV5-5, with a weak D call TRBD1 (5 bases). V gave up 5 bases and J gave up 3 bases, with 11 bases separating them. The CDR3 runs 14 residues. Germline CDR1 is SGHKS and CDR2 is YYEKEE (reference sequence). The CDR3 region is CASRQGSDTGELFF. The CDR3, as DNA: TGTGCCAGCAGGCAGGGTTCGGACACCGGGGAGCTGTTTTTT. Full variable domain (remainder filled in from reference TRBV5-5 and TRBJ2-2): DAGVTQSPTHLIKTRGQQVTLRCSPISGHKSVSWYQQVLGQGPQFIFQYYEKEERGRGNFPDRFSARQFPNYSSELNVNALLLGDSALYLCASRQGSDTGELFFGEGSRLTVL.

The V call is TRBV12-3 or TRBV12-4, the J call TRBJ2-5, with D possibly being TRBD1 or TRBD2 (6 bases each). The CDR3 loop spans 13 amino acids. V was trimmed by 5 bases and J by 2 bases, leaving 9 bases between them. Here the CDR3 reads CASSKGGQETQYF. The CDR3 DNA is TGTGCCAGCAGTAAAGGGGGGCAAGAGACCCAGTACTTC.

There are many counts of this clonotype. The rearrangement joins TRBV2 to TRBJ2-5; D gene unclear. V dropped 7 bases and J dropped 5 bases, with 14 bases sitting between them. Per the germline V gene, CDR1 is SNHLY and CDR2 is FYNNEI. This CDR3 is built from 13 residues. In DNA form, the CDR3 reads TGTGCCAGCAAGGTGACGGGTGGGGAGACCCAGTACTTC. Residues: CASKVTGGETQYF.

This clonotype came up many times. The V call is TRBV7-9, the J call TRBJ2-1, with a possible D match to TRBD1 (6 bases). V was cut by 8 bases and J by 5 bases, with 19 bases left in between. Germline V gene lookup returns CDR1 SEHNR and CDR2 FQNEAQ (reference sequence). The CDR3 consists of 15 residues. The CDR3 nucleotides are TGTGCCAGCTACAGTTTCAGGGCAGGGGACAATGAGCAGTTCTTC. As protein: CASYSFRAGDNEQFF.

This clonotype was recorded at least ten times. The gene calls are TRBV27 and TRBJ1-1; no reliable D call. Germline CDR1 MNHEY, CDR2 SMNVEV (reference sequence). This CDR3 region has 13 residues. Trimming removed 6 bases at V and 1 base at J, with 9 bases between. CDR3 loop: CASRLTENTEAFF. The CDR3 DNA sequence: TGTGCCAGCAGACTCACAGAGAACACTGAAGCTTTCTTT.

The chain joins TRBV4-3 to TRBJ1-1, with 7 bases identical to TRBD1. The CDR3 sequence is 15 residues long. CDR1 LGHNA and CDR2 YSLEER come from the germline V gene. V shed 0 bases and J 1 base; nucleotides not matched to a gene: 2. The CDR3 nucleotides read TGCGCCAGCAGCCAAGAAGGGGGCGCGAACACTGAAGCTTTCTTT. It encodes CASSQEGGANTEAFF.

V and J are TRBV29-1 and TRBJ1-2; possible D gene TRBD1, 5 bases. Germline V CDR1 and CDR2: SQVTM, ANQGSEA. The ends were cut back, 5 bases at V and 2 bases at J, with 18 bases in the middle. This CDR3 has 15 residues. Here the CDR3 reads CSVNHGRTRNYGYTF. The DNA for the CDR3 is TGCAGCGTTAATCACGGCAGGACACGGAACTATGGCTACACCTTC.

CDR3 loop: CASSQERHYNEQFF. CDR3 DNA sequence: TGCGCCAGCAGCCAAGAGCGACACTACAATGAGCAGTTCTTC. The V and J genes are TRBV4-3 and TRBJ2-1; D gene uncertain. CDR3 length equals 14 residues. Trimming stripped 0 bases from V and 3 bases from J, with 6 bases between. The germline V gene has CDR1 LGHNA and CDR2 YSLEER.

This clonotype occurred many times. The CDR3 reads CASSYPNQDLGPYGYTF. The CDR3 DNA follows: TGTGCCAGCAGTTACCCCAACCAGGACCTAGGACCGTATGGCTACACCTTC. V and J are TRBV6-5 and TRBJ1-2; D is unclear. CDR1 is MNHEY and CDR2 is SVGAGI in the germline V gene. CDR3 length equals 17 residues. The V and J ends lost 2 bases and 5 bases respectively, with 21 bases between them.